The 29 T cell receptor beta chains below all came from one sample that was sequenced in a study of cytomegalovirus exposure and HLA in healthy donors. The protocol was immunoSEQ multiplex PCR, while the TCRdb copy is restricted to in-frame clones and leaves out a portion. The repertoire holds some 180,000 clones, with about 81% as singletons. The material sequenced was PBMCs. Receptors originate from a woman in her 30s in good health and CMV-seronegative.

This rearrangement joins TRBV27 to TRBJ1-4; the D gene is possibly TRBD1 (6 bases). Per germline, CDR1 MNHEY and CDR2 SMNVEV (reference sequence). V was trimmed by 3 bases and J by 4 bases, leaving 21 bases between them. This CDR3 is built from 18 residues. The CDR3 DNA reads TGTGCCAGCAGTTTTTTACCTCTCACGGGACAAGTTAATGAAAAACTGTTTTTT. This translates into CASSFLPLTGQVNEKLFF.

The V gene is TRBV7-9, the J gene TRBJ2-1; 11 nucleotides agree with TRBD2. The junction had 10 bases not matched to a gene; V was cut back by 2 bases and J by 4 bases. Germline CDR1 SEHNR, CDR2 FQNEAQ (reference sequence). CDR3 length equals 18 residues. This CDR3 reads CASSLPPRLAGLYNEQFF. The CDR3 region has the DNA TGTGCCAGCAGCTTACCCCCTCGACTAGCGGGACTGTACAATGAGCAGTTCTTC.

This rearrangement joins TRBV19 to TRBJ2-2; possibly TRBD1 for D (5 bases). The CDR3 contains 14 residues. V gave up 4 bases and J gave up 4 bases, with 10 bases separating them. CDR1 LNHDA and CDR2 SQIVND come from the germline V gene (reference sequence). The CDR3 nucleotides are TGTGCCAGTAGTAGTTTAGGGGTCACCGGGGAGCTGTTTTTT. Encoded protein: CASSSLGVTGELFF.

This clone turned up a few times. The CDR3 sequence is CAWSVGGQGGQPQHF. In DNA form, the CDR3 reads TGTGCCTGGAGTGTAGGAGGGCAGGGAGGGCAGCCCCAGCATTTT. The chain uses TRBV30 and TRBJ1-5, with D possibly matching TRBD1 (5 bases). The CDR3 is 15 amino acids. Trimming removed 0 bases from V and 7 bases from J, with 16 bases in between. Germline V lookup: CDR1 GTSNPN, CDR2 SVGIG (reference sequence). Looking up the rest from reference TRBV30 and TRBJ1-5 gives the full variable domain: SQTIHQWPATLVQPVGSPLSLECTVEGTSNPNLYWYRQAAGRGLQLLFYSVGIGQISSEVPQNLSASRPQDRQFILSSKKLLLSDSGFYLCAWSVGGQGGQPQHFGDGTRLSIL.

V and J are TRBV7-7 and TRBJ2-5; D call uncertain. Germline V gene lookup returns CDR1 SSHAT and CDR2 FNYEAQ (reference sequence). Deletions cut 1 base from V and 2 bases from J, with 5 bases between. This CDR3 comprises 13 residues. For the CDR3, the DNA is TGTGCCAGCAGCTTAGTTCAGCAAGAGACCCAGTACTTC. As protein: CASSLVQQETQYF. Variable domain in full (rest from reference TRBV7-7 and TRBJ2-5): GAGVSQSPRYKVTKRGQDVTLRCDPISSHATLYWYQQALGQGPEFLTYFNYEAQPDKSGLPSDRFSAERPEGSISTLTIQRTEQRDSAMYRCASSLVQQETQYFGPGTRLLVL.

The V gene is TRBV28, the J gene TRBJ2-2, with 11 bases aligning to TRBD1. Germline CDR1 is MDHEN and CDR2 is SYDVKM. J gave up 4 bases and V 6 bases, and 4 bases lay outside the gene matches. The CDR3 is made up of 15 amino acids. CDR3 nucleotides: TGTGCCAGCAGGCCCGGGACAGGGGGCACCGGGGAGCTGTTTTTT. Amino acids: CASRPGTGGTGELFF.

This rearrangement joins TRBV10-3 to TRBJ1-2; the match to TRBD1 covers 9 bases. Trimming took 4 bases from V and 2 from J; bases not matched to a gene: 5. Germline V gene lookup returns CDR1 ENHRY and CDR2 SYGVKD. The CDR3 is made up of 15 amino acids. The CDR3 nucleotides read TGTGCCATCAGTGGGGACAGGGTAGCAAACTATGGCTACACCTTC. Translation gives CAISGDRVANYGYTF.

The rearrangement uses TRBV9 and TRBJ2-5, with D possibly matching TRBD1 (6 bases). Germline-derived CDR1 and CDR2 are SGDLS and YYNGEE. V lost 4 bases to trimming and J lost 2 bases, with 15 bases between them. This CDR3 is built from 15 residues. CDR3 in amino acids: CASSPIVGQQETQYF. The CDR3, as DNA: TGTGCCAGCAGCCCCATTGTCGGACAGCAAGAGACCCAGTACTTC.

The CDR3 here is CVRSLGAGINIQYF. The DNA of the CDR3 is TGTGTCAGAAGCCTGGGGGCAGGGATAAACATTCAGTACTTC. The chain combines TRBV7-5 with TRBJ2-4; the table's D call, TRBD1, has no DNA check behind it. TRBV7-5 is recorded as a pseudogene. The length of the CDR3 is 14 residues.

This chain links TRBV4-1 with TRBJ1-4, with no clear D. V lost 3 bases and J lost 4, with 9 bases in between. This CDR3 comprises 14 residues. Germline V lookup: CDR1 MGHRA, CDR2 YSYEKL. The DNA for the CDR3 is TGCGCCAGCAGCCACGGGAGCATTAATGAAAAACTGTTTTTT. Encoded protein: CASSHGSINEKLFF.

This clone was found once. This chain uses TRBV27 with TRBJ2-1; 9 bases line up with TRBD1. The V and J ends lost 9 bases and 0 bases, in that order; junction bases with no gene match: 6. CDR1 is MNHEY, CDR2 SMNVEV, per germline (reference sequence). The CDR3 runs to 15 residues. The DNA of the CDR3 is TGTGCCAGTTGGGACAGGGCGAGCTCCTACAATGAGCAGTTCTTC. It is translated as CASWDRASSYNEQFF.

The chain has TRBV7-9 and TRBJ2-7; D may be TRBD1 (5 bases). The V gene's germline CDR1 is SEHNR and CDR2 FQNEAQ (reference sequence). CDR3 size: 14 residues. Trimming stripped 1 base from V and 4 bases from J, with 11 bases between. CDR3 sequence: CASSLVLAGYEQYF. In nucleotides, the CDR3 is TGTGCCAGCAGCTTAGTCTTAGCAGGGTACGAGCAGTACTTC.

The chain joins TRBV6-1 to TRBJ2-7; D not certain. Trimming left V 2 bases short and J 3 bases short, with 5 bases between. This CDR3 is 12 amino acids long. The germline V gene has CDR1 MNHNS and CDR2 SASEGT. The CDR3 spells CASSESRYEQYF. CDR3 nucleotides: TGTGCCAGCAGTGAAAGCCGCTACGAGCAGTACTTC.

This chain links TRBV7-9 with TRBJ2-5; no reliable D call. V was cut by 5 bases and J by 5 bases, with 15 bases left in between. The CDR3 is 14 residues long. Germline values: CDR1 SEHNR, CDR2 FQNEAQ (reference sequence). The CDR3 bases are TGTGCCAGCAGCCGGCCGGCAGGAAGTGAGACCCAGTACTTC. This sequence encodes CASSRPAGSETQYF.

The genes are TRBV10-3 and TRBJ2-1; no clear D gene. The CDR3 sequence is 13 residues long. Trimming took 10 bases from V and 5 from J, leaving 15 bases between them. Germline values: CDR1 ENHRY, CDR2 SYGVKD. Written as DNA, the CDR3 is TGTGCCACCCTATCGGTCCCTGACAATGAGCAGTTCTTC. Amino acid sequence: CATLSVPDNEQFF.

The V gene is TRBV30, the J gene TRBJ2-7; TRBD1 aligns across 9 bases. V was pared by 5 bases and J by 5 bases, with 10 bases of the junction left unmatched. Looked up from germline, CDR1 is GTSNPN and CDR2 is SVGIG (reference sequence). The CDR3 totals 14 residues. This chain's CDR3 is CAWLGQGHGDEQYF. CDR3 sequence (DNA): TGTGCCTGGCTTGGACAGGGGCACGGAGACGAGCAGTACTTC.

The CDR3 sequence: CASSYVGQGSEKLFF. The CDR3, as DNA: TGTGCCAGCAGTTACGTAGGACAGGGGTCCGAAAAACTGTTTTTT. The V gene is TRBV6-5, the J gene TRBJ1-4; 9 bases map to TRBD1. Unmatched junction bases numbered 6, after V lost 2 bases and J lost 8 bases. The CDR3 spans 15 residues. The germline CDR1 and CDR2 sequences are MNHEY and SVGAGI.

The chain recombines TRBV6-5 with TRBJ2-2; possibly TRBD2 for D (5 bases). The germline V gene has CDR1 MNHEY and CDR2 SVGAGI. This CDR3 comprises 15 residues. V gave up 5 bases and J gave up 4 bases, with 14 bases separating them. The CDR3 sequence is CASSPLSGVTGELFF. DNA for the CDR3: TGTGCCAGCAGTCCTCTCTCCGGGGTCACCGGGGAGCTGTTTTTT.

The V call is TRBV6-5, the J call TRBJ1-2; tentatively, D is TRBD1 (5 bases). CDR1 and CDR2 (germline): MNHEY, SVGAGI. With 1 base removed from V and 6 bases from J, the gap between germline ends came to 15 bases. This CDR3 spans 15 amino acids. The CDR3 loop reads CASSYWGLDYDGYTF. The CDR3 coding sequence is TGTGCCAGCAGTTACTGGGGACTGGACTACGATGGCTACACCTTC.

This clone occurred a few times. A much larger clone sits a single nucleotide away, making a read error possible. Distinct nucleotide sequences in the sample also encode this CDR3. The V gene is TRBV5-1, the J gene TRBJ1-2, with 9 bases identical to TRBD1. The J segment lost 2 bases and the V segment lost 3 bases, leaving 2 bases of the junction unmatched. This CDR3 contains 14 residues. From germline, CDR1 is SGHRS and CDR2 YFSETQ. The CDR3 reads CASSSGQGNYGYTF. The CDR3 DNA is TGCGCCAGCAGCTCGGGACAGGGAAACTATGGCTACACCTTC. The variable domain in full, with the rest retrieved from reference TRBV5-1 and TRBJ1-2, is KAGVTQTPRYLIKTRGQQVTLSCSPISGHRSVSWYQQTPGQGLQFLFEYFSETQRNKGNFPGRFSGRQFSNSRSEMNVSTLELGDSALYLCASSSGQGNYGYTFGSGTRLTVV.

This clone occurred once. This chain uses TRBV6-5 with TRBJ2-3, with D perhaps TRBD1 (6 bases). V lost 6 bases and J 3 bases, leaving 13 bases between the germline ends. The CDR3 runs 14 residues. Germline-derived CDR1 and CDR2 are MNHEY and SVGAGI. Written as DNA, the CDR3 is TGTGCCAGCAGGGGTCAGGGGCGGACAGATACGCAGTATTTT. It yields the protein CASRGQGRTDTQYF.

This CDR3 is CASSLASGGRDGYTF. CDR3 DNA: TGTGCCAGCAGCTTAGCGTCCGGGGGGAGGGATGGCTACACCTTC. The rearrangement joins TRBV7-2 to TRBJ1-2; D possibly corresponds to TRBD1 (5 bases). V lost 0 bases to trimming and J lost 6 bases, with 14 bases between them. The CDR3 consists of 15 residues. Germline CDR1 and CDR2: SGHTA and FQGNSA.

The rearrangement links TRBV7-6 to TRBJ2-3; 7 nucleotides line up with TRBD2. Trimming removed 4 bases from V and 4 bases from J; junction bases left unmatched: 11. Germline V CDR1 and CDR2: SGHVS, FNYEAQ. The CDR3 covers 16 residues. DNA of the CDR3: TGTGCCAGCAGCTCAAAACTAGCGTCGGCCTCAGATACGCAGTATTTT. It is translated as CASSSKLASASDTQYF.

The CDR3 DNA is TGTGCCAGCAGTGAAGTGGGCGGGAGGAACACTGAAGCTTTCTTT. It is translated as CASSEVGGRNTEAFF. The V and J genes are TRBV6-1 and TRBJ1-1; unclear D gene. V lost 1 base and J 1 base, leaving 10 bases between the germline ends. CDR1 MNHNS and CDR2 SASEGT come from the germline V gene. This CDR3 has 15 residues.

The rearrangement uses TRBV6-5 and TRBJ1-1; D is unresolved. The germline gives CDR1 MNHEY, CDR2 SVGAGI. This CDR3 contains 15 residues. V was pared by 2 bases and J by 1 base, with 11 bases between. The CDR3 bases are TGTGCCAGCAGTTACCCGGGGTTAACGAACACTGAAGCTTTCTTT. Translated, it gives CASSYPGLTNTEAFF.

V usage is TRBV6-5 and J usage is TRBJ2-7; D possibly corresponds to TRBD2 (5 bases). Germline lookup yields CDR1 MNHEY and CDR2 SVGAGI. Deletions cut 2 bases from V and 3 bases from J, with 11 bases between. This CDR3 contains 14 residues. The CDR3 loop is CASSYRQRYYEQYF. The CDR3 coding sequence is TGTGCCAGCAGTTACCGGCAGCGGTACTACGAGCAGTACTTC.

This chain joins TRBV27 and TRBJ1-2; 8 bases fit TRBD1. The CDR3 loop spans 14 amino acids. Trimming removed 3 bases from V and 2 bases from J; junction bases left unmatched: 2. Germline V gives CDR1 MNHEY, CDR2 SMNVEV (reference sequence). CDR3 in amino acids: CASSFRTGNYGYTF. CDR3 sequence (DNA): TGTGCCAGCAGTTTCCGGACAGGGAACTATGGCTACACCTTC.

The V gene is TRBV2, the J gene TRBJ1-4; TRBD1 agrees at 7 bases. The CDR3 contains 18 residues. Germline CDR1 reads SNHLY; CDR2 reads FYNNEI. V lost 4 bases and J lost 6; bases outside the gene matches: 17. In DNA form, the CDR3 reads TGTGCCAGCAGTGTCAACCTGGACAGGAATGAATTAGATGAAAAACTGTTTTTT. Encoded protein: CASSVNLDRNELDEKLFF.

This clone has only one observation. The chain employs TRBV6-5 and TRBJ1-1; D is undetermined. Trimming stripped 6 bases from V and 3 bases from J, with 11 bases between. This CDR3 is built from 13 residues. Germline V CDR1 and CDR2: MNHEY, SVGAGI. The CDR3, as DNA: TGTGCCAGCAGGGCGGTAAAGCACACTGAAGCTTTCTTT. Translated: CASRAVKHTEAFF.